This note documents a single T cell receptor (beta chain) sequence. No antigen is known for it. This specimen includes other DNA sequences encoding the same CDR3. These data are taken from a study of shared clonotypes between healthy human individuals. Study-wide points: In general, naive subsets displayed greater estimated richness than memory subsets did.

The V gene's germline CDR1 is SGHRS and CDR2 YFSETQ. The ends lost 2 bases at V and 2 bases at J; junction bases unmatched: 0. The CDR3 is 14 residues long. Libraries were prepared by immunoSEQ multiplex PCR; TCRdb keeps only in-frame clonotypes and omits some of them. The sample holds some 2,500,000 clones, 80% to 95% seen once. Healthy adults negative for HIV, lacking recent acute infections or vaccinations, served as donors. In the CD4+ fraction, cells were divided into CD45RA+ naive and CD45RA-negative memory subsets. The sequence was collected from a man aged 18 to 29 in good health. Some clones in this sample may be carry-over from other donors' samples. Sequencing was performed on naive CD4+ T cells from PBMCs. Subset described: CD45RA+ positively selected. The chain has TRBV5-1 and TRBJ2-7, with 11 bases lining up with TRBD2. The CDR3 reads CASSFSGRAYEQYF. The CDR3 bases are TGCGCCAGCAGCTTTAGCGGGAGGGCCTACGAGCAGTACTTC.